This is a list of T cell receptor beta chains from one sample in a study of T-cell reconstitution after alpha-beta-depleted transplantation in children. Each CDR3 protein gets one entry after TCRdb re-called the PCR reads with MiXCR. This table has under 300,000 distinct CDR3 sequences, about 8.8% appearing once. The source material was PBMCs from the stem cell graft donor, sampled from the stem cell graft. Source of these receptors: a human donor who donated a stem cell graft to a child with SCID. CDR3s include the opening cysteine and the closing phenylalanine or tryptophan. A D gene is named only where the DNA matches it firmly. Not every row has a clone size; where given, it reads once, few, many or a size class.

V: TRBV20-1; size: many; D: NA; J: TRBJ2-3; DNA: TGCAGTGCTCAACCCGGGACCGGAGGGCGCACAGATACGCAGTATTTT; CDR3: CSAQPGTGGRTDTQYF
V: TRBV7-8; size: many; D: NA; J: TRBJ2-3; DNA: TGTGCCAGCAGCTTAGGGGTGGCCACAGATACGCAGTATTTT; CDR3: CASSLGVATDTQYF
V: TRBV12-3/TRBV12-4; size: many; D: NA; J: TRBJ2-1; DNA: TGTGCCAGCGCGCGCAGGGGTCTTGGTTACAATGAGCAGTTCTTC; CDR3: CASARRGLGYNEQFF
V: TRBV29-1; size: many; D: TRBD1; J: TRBJ2-3; DNA: TGCAGCGTTGACGGGGGGACAGGGGGCACAGATACGCAGTATTTT; CDR3: CSVDGGTGGTDTQYF
V: TRBV6-5; size: many; D: NA; J: TRBJ1-6; DNA: TGTGCCAGCAGACCCGGACTTAGTAGTTCACCCCTCCACTTT; CDR3: CASRPGLSSSPLHF
V: TRBV5-1; size: many; D: NA; J: TRBJ1-1; DNA: TGCGCCAGCAGCTTGTCGTATTTCGGGGGTATGAACACTGAAGCTTTCTTT; CDR3: CASSLSYFGGMNTEAFF
V: TRBV5-6; size: NA; D: TRBD1; J: TRBJ2-5; DNA: TGTGCCAGCAGCTTGCGGACAGGGGGTATCCCCCAAGAGACCCAGTACTTC; CDR3: CASSLRTGGIPQETQYF
V: TRBV19; size: many; D: NA; J: TRBJ1-5; DNA: TGTGCCAGTTCCCCTAGGGGCAGAGGGAGCAATCAGCCCCAGCATTTT; CDR3: CASSPRGRGSNQPQHF
V: TRBV7-2; size: many; D: NA; J: TRBJ1-5; DNA: TGTGCCAGCAGCTCCGTTTCAGGGAAGGGGCAGCCCCAGCATTTT; CDR3: CASSSVSGKGQPQHF
V: TRBV13; size: many; D: NA; J: TRBJ2-7; DNA: TGTGCCAGCAGCTTAACCCGCAGCTACGAGCAGTACTTC; CDR3: CASSLTRSYEQYF
V: TRBV2; size: many; D: TRBD1; J: TRBJ2-2; DNA: TGTGCCAGCAGCGAACAGGGGGCCGGGGAGCTGTTTTTT; CDR3: CASSEQGAGELFF
V: TRBV7-2; size: many; D: NA; J: TRBJ2-5; DNA: TGTGCCAGCAGCTTTCCCGGGACGGAAGAGACCCAGTACTTC; CDR3: CASSFPGTEETQYF
V: TRBV18; size: few; D: NA; J: TRBJ1-1; DNA: TGTGCCAGCTCACCACGCATGGACGCGGGCACTGAAGCTTTCTTT; CDR3: CASSPRMDAGTEAFF
V: TRBV5-1; size: few; D: NA; J: TRBJ2-5; DNA: TGCGCCAGCAGCTTGGCTTCGGCGGAGGGGGAGACCCAGTACTTC; CDR3: CASSLASAEGETQYF
V: TRBV20-1; size: many; D: TRBD1; J: TRBJ2-7; DNA: TGCAGTGCTAGATCCGGGACAGGGTCGTACGAGCAGTACTTC; CDR3: CSARSGTGSYEQYF
V: TRBV28; size: NA; D: NA; J: TRBJ2-7; DNA: TGTGCCAGCAGTTTCACAGGACGCTCGGGGTACGAGCAGTACTTC; CDR3: CASSFTGRSGYEQYF